This is a list of T cell receptor beta chains from one sample in a study of regulatory T cells in long-lasting Graves disease. MiXCR, run by TCRdb on the multiplex PCR reads, gives a single entry per CDR3 protein. This table has a few hundred thousand distinct CDR3 sequences, 10% to 15% appearing once. Another study also made use of these data, one on T cells in Graves' hyperthyroidism and ophthalmopathy.

The material sequenced was peripheral blood mononuclear cells (PBMCs), taken at new diagnosis, from a patient treated with antithyroid drugs. These receptors were obtained from a woman between 18 and 29 years old with Graves disease. Both conserved end residues are part of each CDR3. Each record gives: V gene, D gene, clone size, J gene, CDR3 DNA, CDR3 protein. The D gene is left open where the match is weak. Clone size is stated in some rows and not others, as once, few, many or a class when expanded.

v_gene: TRBV7-2
d_gene: .
abundance: many
j_gene: TRBJ2-7
CDR3nt: TGTGCCAGCAGCGAGACACTTCTAACCTACGAGCAGTACTTC
CDR3aa: CASSETLLTYEQYF

v_gene: TRBV24-1
d_gene: .
abundance: many
j_gene: TRBJ1-3
CDR3nt: TGTGCCACCAGTGACAATGGAAACACCATATATTTT
CDR3aa: CATSDNGNTIYF

v_gene: TRBV15
d_gene: .
abundance: .
j_gene: TRBJ2-1
CDR3nt: TGTGCCACCAGCAGAGATCGGGGGACAGCCTACAATGAGCAGTTCTTC
CDR3aa: CATSRDRGTAYNEQFF

v_gene: TRBV20-1
d_gene: .
abundance: many
j_gene: TRBJ1-2
CDR3nt: TGCAGTGCTAGAGATACAACTAACTATGGCTACACCTTC
CDR3aa: CSARDTTNYGYTF

v_gene: TRBV6-1
d_gene: .
abundance: .
j_gene: TRBJ1-1
CDR3nt: TGTGCCAGCAAAGGGGAGCCAATGAACACTGAAGCTTTCTTT
CDR3aa: CASKGEPMNTEAFF

v_gene: TRBV28
d_gene: .
abundance: many
j_gene: TRBJ2-1
CDR3nt: TGTGCCAGCAGTTCAGACATATACAATGAGCAGTTCTTC
CDR3aa: CASSSDIYNEQFF

v_gene: TRBV27
d_gene: .
abundance: few
j_gene: TRBJ2-7
CDR3nt: TGTGCCAGCAGTTCCCATTCCTACGAGCAGTACTTC
CDR3aa: CASSSHSYEQYF

v_gene: TRBV5-4
d_gene: .
abundance: many
j_gene: TRBJ2-3
CDR3nt: TGTGCCAGCAGCTTCGGAGGTGCTAGCACAGATACGCAGTATTTT
CDR3aa: CASSFGGASTDTQYF

v_gene: TRBV7-9
d_gene: .
abundance: few
j_gene: TRBJ2-3
CDR3nt: TGTGCCAGCAGCCCTCGGGGGGCCAAGACTTCGGATACGCAGTATTTT
CDR3aa: CASSPRGAKTSDTQYF

v_gene: TRBV5-1
d_gene: .
abundance: many
j_gene: TRBJ2-4
CDR3nt: TGCGCCAGCACCACCGGAGCGGGAGCCAAAAACATTCAGTACTTC
CDR3aa: CASTTGAGAKNIQYF

v_gene: TRBV7-2
d_gene: .
abundance: many
j_gene: TRBJ1-5
CDR3nt: TGTGCCAGCAGCTTAGACGCATGGGCCGGGAGCAATCAGCCCCAGCATTTT
CDR3aa: CASSLDAWAGSNQPQHF

v_gene: TRBV29-1
d_gene: TRBD1
abundance: many
j_gene: TRBJ2-7
CDR3nt: TGCAGCGTCTTGCCTGGGACAGGGGAGAGGAACGAGCAGTACTTC
CDR3aa: CSVLPGTGERNEQYF

v_gene: TRBV5-1
d_gene: TRBD1
abundance: many
j_gene: TRBJ2-3
CDR3nt: TGCGCCAGCAGCCTACTACAGGGGACAGATACGCAGTATTTT
CDR3aa: CASSLLQGTDTQYF

v_gene: TRBV7-9
d_gene: TRBD2
abundance: many
j_gene: TRBJ2-4
CDR3nt: TGTGCCAGCAGCTTTCTCCGCCGGGGCCAGGGACTAGCGGGAGTAAACATTCAGTACTTC
CDR3aa: CASSFLRRGQGLAGVNIQYF

v_gene: TRBV27
d_gene: .
abundance: many
j_gene: TRBJ2-7
CDR3nt: TGTGCCAGCAGTCCTCGGCCTAACTACGAGCAGTACTTC
CDR3aa: CASSPRPNYEQYF

v_gene: TRBV20-1
d_gene: TRBD2
abundance: many
j_gene: TRBJ2-5
CDR3nt: TGCAGTGCTAGGGATCCAGCGGGAGGGCCACTGGAGACCCAGTACTTC
CDR3aa: CSARDPAGGPLETQYF

v_gene: TRBV12-3/TRBV12-4
d_gene: TRBD1
abundance: many
j_gene: TRBJ1-2
CDR3nt: TGTGCCAGCAGTTGGCAGGGGGTAAACTATGGCTACACCTTC
CDR3aa: CASSWQGVNYGYTF

v_gene: TRBV19
d_gene: .
abundance: .
j_gene: TRBJ1-1
CDR3nt: TGTGCCAGTAGCGACTTGGGGCTTAACACTGAAGCTTTCTTT
CDR3aa: CASSDLGLNTEAFF

v_gene: TRBV15
d_gene: .
abundance: few
j_gene: TRBJ1-6
CDR3nt: TGTGCCACCAGCAGGACGGGATCCTATAATTCACCCCTCCACTTT
CDR3aa: CATSRTGSYNSPLHF

v_gene: TRBV4-1
d_gene: .
abundance: .
j_gene: TRBJ1-4
CDR3nt: TGCGCCAGCAGCTCGAGGAAGGGGGGTTGTGAAAAACTGTTTTTT
CDR3aa: CASSSRKGGCEKLFF

v_gene: TRBV12-3/TRBV12-4
d_gene: .
abundance: many
j_gene: TRBJ2-2
CDR3nt: TGTGCCAGCAGTTTAGCGCGGAGGGTCGGGGAGCTGTTTTTT
CDR3aa: CASSLARRVGELFF

v_gene: TRBV7-2
d_gene: TRBD2
abundance: .
j_gene: TRBJ2-2
CDR3nt: TGTGCCAGCAGCTCTTTGACTAGCGGGGGGACAAGAACCGGGGAGCTGTTTTTT
CDR3aa: CASSSLTSGGTRTGELFF

v_gene: TRBV4-1
d_gene: .
abundance: many
j_gene: TRBJ1-2
CDR3nt: TGCGCCAGCAGCCTACAGACGACTTCCAACTATGGCTACACCTTC
CDR3aa: CASSLQTTSNYGYTF

v_gene: TRBV20-1
d_gene: .
abundance: .
j_gene: TRBJ1-2
CDR3nt: TGCAGTGCTAGAGATCGACGAGGGGCAGAGCCAAACTATGGCTACACCTTC
CDR3aa: CSARDRRGAEPNYGYTF

v_gene: TRBV7-7
d_gene: .
abundance: many
j_gene: TRBJ2-1
CDR3nt: TGTGCTAGCAGCACCAGAGCGGACGGGTGGGATGAGCAGTTCTTC
CDR3aa: CASSTRADGWDEQFF

v_gene: TRBV6-2/TRBV6-3
d_gene: .
abundance: many
j_gene: TRBJ2-2
CDR3nt: TGTGCCAGCAGTTCATATCAGGGTCCCGGGGAGCTGTTTTTT
CDR3aa: CASSSYQGPGELFF

v_gene: TRBV9
d_gene: .
abundance: few
j_gene: TRBJ2-1
CDR3nt: TGTGCCAGCAGCGTAGCATCCTACAATGAGCAGTTCTTC
CDR3aa: CASSVASYNEQFF

v_gene: TRBV4-1
d_gene: .
abundance: .
j_gene: TRBJ2-7
CDR3nt: TGCGCCAGCAGCCAAGATCGGACGTCTGAGGAGCAGTACTTC
CDR3aa: CASSQDRTSEEQYF

v_gene: TRBV29-1
d_gene: .
abundance: many
j_gene: TRBJ1-2
CDR3nt: TGCAGCGTTGCGAAGGAGCGGAAAGAGGTCTATGGCTACACCTTC
CDR3aa: CSVAKERKEVYGYTF

v_gene: TRBV6-2/TRBV6-3
d_gene: TRBD2
abundance: .
j_gene: TRBJ2-7
CDR3nt: TGTGCCAGCAGTGATTTTAGCGGGGGGGCCTTTACCTACGAGCAGTACTTC
CDR3aa: CASSDFSGGAFTYEQYF

v_gene: TRBV7-3
d_gene: TRBD1
abundance: many
j_gene: TRBJ1-1
CDR3nt: TGTGCCAGCACCGACAGGGGGGTTGTCACTGAAGCTTTCTTT
CDR3aa: CASTDRGVVTEAFF

v_gene: TRBV6-2/TRBV6-3
d_gene: TRBD1
abundance: few
j_gene: TRBJ1-1
CDR3nt: TGTGCCAGCAGAACCCCCGGGACAGTGAACACTGAAGCTTTCTTT
CDR3aa: CASRTPGTVNTEAFF

v_gene: TRBV12-3/TRBV12-4
d_gene: TRBD1
abundance: many
j_gene: TRBJ2-3
CDR3nt: TGTGCTTCTCAGGGGGCGGTGGGCACAGATACGCAGTATTTT
CDR3aa: CASQGAVGTDTQYF

v_gene: TRBV4-1
d_gene: TRBD2
abundance: .
j_gene: TRBJ2-2
CDR3nt: TGCGCCACGGGGGGGGGCGGGGAGCTGTTTTTT
CDR3aa: CATGGGGELFF

v_gene: TRBV10-1
d_gene: .
abundance: few
j_gene: TRBJ1-1
CDR3nt: TGCGCCAGCAAGAAAGTGGGGACTGAAGCTTTCTTT
CDR3aa: CASKKVGTEAFF

v_gene: TRBV2
d_gene: .
abundance: many
j_gene: TRBJ1-1
CDR3nt: TGTGCCAGCAGTGCTCGAGGTGGAGCTGAAGCTTTCTTT
CDR3aa: CASSARGGAEAFF

v_gene: TRBV7-6
d_gene: TRBD2
abundance: few
j_gene: TRBJ2-5
CDR3nt: TGTGCCAGCAGCTCTAGCGGGCCAGGGCAAGAGACCCAGTACTTC
CDR3aa: CASSSSGPGQETQYF

v_gene: TRBV12-3/TRBV12-4
d_gene: .
abundance: few
j_gene: TRBJ1-1
CDR3nt: TGTGCCAGCAGACGAGGCCTCCGGACAGACAGCACTGAAGCTTTCTTT
CDR3aa: CASRRGLRTDSTEAFF

v_gene: TRBV10-3
d_gene: .
abundance: few
j_gene: TRBJ1-4
CDR3nt: TGTGCCATCAGTGGGTCAAGGCAGAGTAATGAAAAACTGTTTTTT
CDR3aa: CAISGSRQSNEKLFF

v_gene: TRBV20-1
d_gene: .
abundance: few
j_gene: TRBJ1-6
CDR3nt: TGCAGTGCTAGAGGGACAGATAATTCACCCCTCCACTTT
CDR3aa: CSARGTDNSPLHF

v_gene: TRBV28
d_gene: TRBD1
abundance: .
j_gene: TRBJ1-3
CDR3nt: TGTGCCAGCAGCCTGGGACAGGGGGCGGGCGGCACCATATATTTT
CDR3aa: CASSLGQGAGGTIYF

v_gene: TRBV5-1
d_gene: .
abundance: few
j_gene: TRBJ1-2
CDR3nt: TGCGCCAGCAGCTTTTATAATAACTATGGCTACACCTTC
CDR3aa: CASSFYNNYGYTF

v_gene: TRBV28
d_gene: TRBD2
abundance: many
j_gene: TRBJ2-7
CDR3nt: TGTGCCAGCAGCCGGGACTATCGCGACGAGCAGTACTTC
CDR3aa: CASSRDYRDEQYF

v_gene: TRBV12-3/TRBV12-4
d_gene: .
abundance: many
j_gene: TRBJ2-2
CDR3nt: TGTGCCAGTGATAGGAGCGGGGAGCTGTTTTTT
CDR3aa: CASDRSGELFF

v_gene: TRBV2
d_gene: .
abundance: .
j_gene: TRBJ1-1
CDR3nt: TGTGCCTCCCGGCCGTTGGGGTACACCGAAGCTCTCTTT
CDR3aa: CASRPLGYTEALF

v_gene: TRBV19
d_gene: TRBD1
abundance: many
j_gene: TRBJ1-2
CDR3nt: TGTGCCAGTAGTATTTTGAGGGGACAGCTCGGCTATGGCTACACCTTC
CDR3aa: CASSILRGQLGYGYTF

v_gene: TRBV11-2
d_gene: TRBD1
abundance: many
j_gene: TRBJ1-2
CDR3nt: TGTGCCAGCAGCCCCGGGACAGGGGGCCGGAATGGCTACACCTTC
CDR3aa: CASSPGTGGRNGYTF

v_gene: TRBV27
d_gene: .
abundance: many
j_gene: TRBJ2-1
CDR3nt: TGTGCCAGCAGTCCTGGGACTTTCAAGGCCCCCTACAATGAGCAGTTCTTC
CDR3aa: CASSPGTFKAPYNEQFF

v_gene: TRBV7-8
d_gene: .
abundance: many
j_gene: TRBJ2-3
CDR3nt: TGTGCCAGCAGCTTACTGCTAGATACGCAGTATTTT
CDR3aa: CASSLLLDTQYF